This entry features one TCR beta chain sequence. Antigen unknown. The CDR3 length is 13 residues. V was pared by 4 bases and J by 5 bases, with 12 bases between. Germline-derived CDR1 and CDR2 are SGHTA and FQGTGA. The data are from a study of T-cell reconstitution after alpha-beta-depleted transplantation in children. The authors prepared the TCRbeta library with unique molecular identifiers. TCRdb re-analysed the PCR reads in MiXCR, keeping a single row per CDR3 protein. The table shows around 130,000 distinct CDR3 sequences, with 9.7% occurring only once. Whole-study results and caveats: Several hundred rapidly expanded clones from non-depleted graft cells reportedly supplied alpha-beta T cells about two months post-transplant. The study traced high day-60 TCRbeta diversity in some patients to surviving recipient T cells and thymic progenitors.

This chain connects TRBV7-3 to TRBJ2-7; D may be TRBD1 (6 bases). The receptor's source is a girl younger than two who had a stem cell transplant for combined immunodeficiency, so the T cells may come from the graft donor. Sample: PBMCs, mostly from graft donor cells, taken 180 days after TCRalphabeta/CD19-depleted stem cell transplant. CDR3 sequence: CASSSWTANEQYF. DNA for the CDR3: TGTGCCAGCAGCTCTTGGACAGCCAACGAGCAGTACTTC. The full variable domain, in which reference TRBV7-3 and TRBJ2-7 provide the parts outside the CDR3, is GAGVSQTPSNKVTEKGKYVELRCDPISGHTALYWYRQSLGQGPEFLIYFQGTGAADDSGLPNDRFFAVRPEGSVSTLKIQRTERGDSAVYLCASSSWTANEQYFGPGTRLTVT.